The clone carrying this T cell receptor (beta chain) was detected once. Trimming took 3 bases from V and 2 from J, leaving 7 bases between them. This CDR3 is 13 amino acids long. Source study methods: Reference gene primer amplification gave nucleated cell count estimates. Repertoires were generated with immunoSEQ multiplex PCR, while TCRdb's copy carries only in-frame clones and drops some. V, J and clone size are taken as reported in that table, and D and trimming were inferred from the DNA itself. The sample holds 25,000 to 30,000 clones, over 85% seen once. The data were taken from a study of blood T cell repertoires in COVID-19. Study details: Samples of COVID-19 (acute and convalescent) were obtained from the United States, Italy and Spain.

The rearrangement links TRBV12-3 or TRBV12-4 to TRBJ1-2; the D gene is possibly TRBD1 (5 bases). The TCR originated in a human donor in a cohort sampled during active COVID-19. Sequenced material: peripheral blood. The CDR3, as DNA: TGTGCCAGCAGTTTGGAGGGGAACTATGGCTACACCTTC. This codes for CASSLEGNYGYTF.